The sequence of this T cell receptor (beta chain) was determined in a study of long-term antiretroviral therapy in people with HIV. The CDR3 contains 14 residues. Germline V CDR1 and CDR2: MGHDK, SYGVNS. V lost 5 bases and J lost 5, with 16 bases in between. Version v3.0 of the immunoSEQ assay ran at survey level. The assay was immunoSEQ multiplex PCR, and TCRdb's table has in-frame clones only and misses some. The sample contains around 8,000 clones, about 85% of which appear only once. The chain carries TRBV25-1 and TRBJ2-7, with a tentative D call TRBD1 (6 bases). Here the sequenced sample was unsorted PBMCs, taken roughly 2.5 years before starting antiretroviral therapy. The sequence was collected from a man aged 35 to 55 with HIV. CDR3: CASSITGSSDEQYF. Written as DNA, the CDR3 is TGTGCCAGCAGTATCACAGGGAGCTCTGACGAGCAGTACTTC.